What follows is one T cell receptor beta chain and its context. What it binds is not known. In replicate PCRs of sorted subsets, 150 to 200 ng DNA, 29,000 or so T cell genomes, was used. Under the authors' procedure: Because ImmunoSEQ provided only junction sequences with no quality scores, the filtering differed. The assay was immunoSEQ multiplex PCR, and TCRdb's table has in-frame clones only and misses some. The D gene and trimming were derived from the DNA, and the V and J assignments and clone size from that table. The table records approximately 2.4 million clones, approximately 94% of them present only once. This entry belongs to a study of shared clonotypes between healthy human individuals. This CDR3 has 12 amino acids. The germline CDR1 and CDR2 sequences are SGHNT and YYREEE (reference sequence). V lost 1 base and J 4 bases, leaving 6 bases between the germline ends. Overall study findings and caveats: Non-shared clonotypes had lower generation probabilities than those shared by all four donors.

This clonotype was sampled from a man between 18 and 29 years old in good health. The sample taken for sequencing was naive CD4+ T cells sorted from blood. As for subset: CD45RA+ positively selected. The V call is TRBV5-4, the J call TRBJ2-7; D unclear. CDR3 region: CASSLTQYEQYF. CDR3 nucleotides: TGTGCCAGCAGCTTGACACAATACGAGCAGTACTTC.